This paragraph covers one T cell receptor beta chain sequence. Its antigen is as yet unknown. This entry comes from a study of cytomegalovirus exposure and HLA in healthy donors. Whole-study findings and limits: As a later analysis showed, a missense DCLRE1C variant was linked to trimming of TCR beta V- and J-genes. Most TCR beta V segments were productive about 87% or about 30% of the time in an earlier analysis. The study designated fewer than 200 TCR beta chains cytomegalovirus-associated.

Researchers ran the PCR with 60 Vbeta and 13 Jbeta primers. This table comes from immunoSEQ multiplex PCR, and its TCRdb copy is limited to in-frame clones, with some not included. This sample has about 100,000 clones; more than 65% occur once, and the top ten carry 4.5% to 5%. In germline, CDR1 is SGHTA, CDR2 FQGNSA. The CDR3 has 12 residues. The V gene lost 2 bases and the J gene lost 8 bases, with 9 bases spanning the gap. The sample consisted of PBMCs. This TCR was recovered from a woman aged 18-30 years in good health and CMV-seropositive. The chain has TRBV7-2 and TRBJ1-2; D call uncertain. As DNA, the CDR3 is TGTGCCAGCAGCTTAAACCTGGAGGGCTACACCTTC. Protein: CASSLNLEGYTF.